This T cell receptor (beta chain) was recorded in a study of T-cell reconstitution after alpha-beta-depleted transplantation in children. This clonotype was counted ten times or more. As it was prepared, the TCRbeta library received unique molecular identifiers. TCRdb recomputed calls from the PCR reads with MiXCR, one row per CDR3 protein. The data contain approximately 240,000 distinct CDR3 sequences, roughly a tenth of them seen just once; the ten biggest clones take up 5% to 6%. This sample comprised PBMCs from the stem cell graft donor, obtained from the stem cell graft. The receptor was derived from a human donor who donated a stem cell graft to a child with SCID.

CDR3 nucleotides: TGCGCCAGCAGCGGACAGAACACCGGGGAGCTGTTTTTT. It specifies CASSGQNTGELFF. The rearrangement links TRBV4-3 to TRBJ2-2; TRBD1 might be the D (5 bases). Germline V gene data show CDR1 as LGHNA and CDR2 as YSLEER. V lost 5 bases and J lost 1, with 5 bases in between. The CDR3 runs 13 residues.